This passage covers 25 T cell receptor beta chains from one sample sequenced in a study of blood T cell repertoires in COVID-19 (dated by TCRdb to 2019 to 2021). Library creation used the immunoSEQ multiplex PCR assay. In its TCRdb copy, this immuneACCESS table keeps in-frame sequences only and misses some clones. Where compared with another copy, unresolved V genes explain less than half of these, and the others have no known cause. Present in this sample are around 300,000 clones, roughly 89% of which were seen just once. The leading ten clones occupy about 3% of the sample. Sequencing used peripheral blood. The origin of the receptors is a woman aged 25 to 45 with active or convalescent COVID-19.

The rearrangement links TRBV19 to TRBJ2-7; tentatively, D is TRBD2 (5 bases). V lost 3 bases to trimming and J lost 2 bases, with 38 bases between them. Looked up from germline, CDR1 is LNHDA and CDR2 is SQIVND (reference sequence). The length of the CDR3 is 23 residues. The CDR3 DNA is TGTGCCAGTAGTATCGGGCCAATGAGTGTAGGGCAGGACCACCCAGGAGGTGCCTACGAGCAGTACTTC. This gives the protein CASSIGPMSVGQDHPGGAYEQYF.

This chain connects TRBV3-1 (or the pseudogene TRBV3-2) to TRBJ2-3, with TRBD2 matching 13 bases. The trim removed 7 bases at V and 13 bases at J, leaving 11 bases unmatched. The germline V gene encodes CDR1 LGHDT and CDR2 YNNKEL (reference sequence). The CDR3 extends over 14 amino acids. CDR3 DNA: TGTGCCAGCAAAGGACCGGGACTAGCGGGGTGGGAGTATTTT. Translating it yields CASKGPGLAGWEYF.

V usage is TRBV6-5 and J usage is TRBJ2-6; no firm D call. The V and J ends lost 1 base and 0 bases respectively, with 7 bases between them. From germline, CDR1 is MNHEY and CDR2 SVGAGI. The CDR3 consists of 16 residues. The DNA for the CDR3 is TGTGCCAGCAGTTACTACACCTCCTCTGGGGCCAACGTCCTGACTTTC. Protein product: CASSYYTSSGANVLTF.

J is TRBJ2-7 and V is TRBV30; tentative D call: TRBD1 (5 bases). Trimming cost V 1 base and J 5 bases, with 24 bases left between them. Germline V gene sequence: CDR1 GTSNPN, CDR2 SVGIG (reference sequence). The CDR3 covers 17 residues. CDR3 protein: CAWSEWPRQRGRDEQYF. The CDR3 bases are TGTGCCTGGAGTGAATGGCCCAGACAGCGCGGTCGGGACGAGCAGTACTTC. Together with reference TRBV30 and TRBJ2-7, the CDR3 gives the full variable domain: SQTIHQWPATLVQPVGSPLSLECTVEGTSNPNLYWYRQAAGRGLQLLFYSVGIGQISSEVPQNLSASRPQDRQFILSSKKLLLSDSGFYLCAWSEWPRQRGRDEQYFGPGTRLTVT.

This clone was found a few times. The chain uses TRBV7-2 and TRBJ2-5; TRBD2 might be the D (6 bases). This CDR3 comprises 16 residues. Germline assignment: CDR1 SGHTA and CDR2 FQGNSA. V was shortened by 5 bases and J by 5 bases, with 21 bases between the two germline ends. CDR3 amino acids: CASSPGGTLRGETQYF. In DNA form, the CDR3 reads TGTGCCAGCAGCCCTGGGGGGACTCTTCGAGGGGAGACCCAGTACTTC.

The chain recombines TRBV12-3 or TRBV12-4 with TRBJ1-2, with TRBD1 identical over 7 bases. The CDR3 has 12 residues. Trimming removed 5 bases from V and 5 bases from J; junction bases left unmatched: 2. In DNA form, the CDR3 reads TGTGCCAGCAGTCAGGGGGGATATGGCTACACCTTC. It translates to CASSQGGYGYTF.

This clone was detected only a few times. This chain uses TRBV24-1 with TRBJ2-1, with 8 bases fitting TRBD1. J was trimmed by 12 bases and V by 4 bases; bases with no gene match: 7. The CDR3 totals 13 residues. Germline CDR1 and CDR2: KGHDR and SFDVKD. This CDR3 reads CATSDLQGGGQFF. The CDR3 bases are TGTGCCACCAGTGACCTACAGGGGGGTGGGCAGTTCTTC.

The chain is built from TRBV28 and TRBJ1-1; possible D gene TRBD1, 5 bases. CDR1 MDHEN and CDR2 SYDVKM come from the germline V gene. The CDR3 contains 16 residues. V dropped 3 bases and J dropped 0 bases, with 14 bases sitting between them. CDR3 protein: CASSFSPQVMNTEAFF. CDR3 DNA sequence: TGTGCCAGCAGTTTTAGCCCACAGGTCATGAACACTGAAGCTTTCTTT.

CDR3 protein: CASSPTSNEQFF. DNA for the CDR3: TGTGCCAGCTCACCCACTAGCAATGAGCAGTTCTTC. The chain is built from TRBV18 and TRBJ2-1; possibly TRBD2 for D (5 bases). Between the trimmed V and J ends, which lost 3 bases and 6 bases, there was a span of 6 bases. The CDR3 contains 12 residues. Looked up from germline, CDR1 is KGHSH and CDR2 is LQKENI.

The V gene is TRBV5-4, the J gene TRBJ2-2, with 9 bases fitting TRBD1. V gave up 4 bases and J gave up 5 bases; unmatched junction bases: 9. The CDR3 is 16 residues long. CDR1 and CDR2 from the germline V gene are SGHNT and YYREEE (reference sequence). The CDR3, as DNA: TGTGCCAGCAGCGATCGGGAGGACAGGGGTACCGGGGAGCTGTTTTTT. Amino acids: CASSDREDRGTGELFF.

The CDR3 here is CACSSGFLGEAFF. CDR3 DNA sequence: TGTGCCTGCTCTTCAGGGTTTTTGGGTGAAGCTTTCTTT. V is TRBV30 and J is TRBJ1-1; a possible D gene is TRBD1 (5 bases). The CDR3 is 13 residues long. The germline gives CDR1 GTSNPN, CDR2 SVGIG (reference sequence). Trimming removed 6 bases from V and 7 bases from J, with 18 bases in between. The entire variable domain, with the rest obtained from reference TRBV30 and TRBJ1-1, is as follows: SQTIHQWPATLVQPVGSPLSLECTVEGTSNPNLYWYRQAAGRGLQLLFYSVGIGQISSEVPQNLSASRPQDRQFILSSKKLLLSDSGFYLCACSSGFLGEAFFGQGTRLTVV.

The V and J genes are TRBV2 and TRBJ2-1; TRBD1 matches 9 bases. The CDR3 is made up of 16 amino acids. With V trimmed by 1 base and J by 5 bases, 6 bases remained unmatched. CDR1 is SNHLY, CDR2 FYNNEI, per germline. The CDR3 DNA sequence: TGTGCCAGCAGTGAAGGGAAGGGGACAGGGAACAATGAGCAGTTCTTC. Its protein product is CASSEGKGTGNNEQFF.

The V call is TRBV19, the J call TRBJ2-2, with 7 bases matching TRBD2. The CDR3 loop spans 16 amino acids. Trimming removed 6 bases from V and 6 bases from J; junction bases left unmatched: 13. Germline CDR1 reads LNHDA; CDR2 reads SQIVND (reference sequence). CDR3 bases: TGTGCCAGTAGGCCCAGCGGGGTGTGGGAGGCCGGGGAGCTGTTTTTT. The encoded protein is CASRPSGVWEAGELFF.

In its sample, this clone was seen a few times. The rearrangement uses TRBV18 and TRBJ1-6, with D maybe TRBD1 (6 bases). This CDR3 is built from 16 residues. V lost 3 bases to trimming and J lost 10 bases, with 19 bases between them. Germline-derived CDR1 and CDR2 are KGHSH and LQKENI. The CDR3 region is CASSPPFDRLGSPLHF. The CDR3 coding sequence is TGTGCCAGCTCACCCCCCTTCGACAGGCTCGGCTCACCCCTCCACTTT.

The chain joins TRBV9 to TRBJ2-3; tentative D call: TRBD1 (6 bases). Trimming left V 4 bases short and J 0 bases short, with 9 bases between. CDR1 is SGDLS, CDR2 YYNGEE, per germline. The CDR3 has 14 amino acids. Here the CDR3 reads CASSTRGSTDTQYF. CDR3 in DNA: TGTGCCAGCAGCACTAGGGGGAGCACAGATACGCAGTATTTT.

The V and J genes are TRBV5-1 and TRBJ2-5; D is possibly TRBD1 (6 bases). Trimming cost V 4 bases and J 1 base, with 14 bases left between them. Germline V gene data show CDR1 as SGHRS and CDR2 as YFSETQ. The CDR3 is 15 residues long. CDR3 sequence: CASSPSGTTQETQYF. The CDR3 nucleotides are TGCGCCAGCAGCCCTTCCGGGACAACCCAAGAGACCCAGTACTTC.

V is TRBV19 and J is TRBJ2-1; 8 nucleotides align to TRBD2. In germline, CDR1 is LNHDA, CDR2 SQIVND (reference sequence). This CDR3 region has 16 residues. J was trimmed by 6 bases and V by 3 bases; bases with no gene match: 10. CDR3 DNA: TGTGCCAGTAGTATCCGGGGGGGCCAAGGTGGCAATGAGCAGTTCTTC. It codes for CASSIRGGQGGNEQFF.

The rearrangement joins TRBV6-6 to TRBJ1-5, with D possibly matching TRBD1 (6 bases). The germline V gene encodes CDR1 MNHNY and CDR2 SVGAGI (reference sequence). This CDR3 has 18 amino acids. V was trimmed by 5 bases and J by 0 bases, leaving 20 bases between them. The CDR3: CASSPRTELVYSNQPQHF. The DNA for the CDR3 is TGTGCCAGCAGTCCTCGGACAGAGTTGGTCTATAGCAATCAGCCCCAGCATTTT.

The chain recombines TRBV6-6 with TRBJ2-2; 12 positions match TRBD2. The germline gives CDR1 MNHNY, CDR2 SVGAGI (reference sequence). This CDR3 has 14 amino acids. With 10 bases clipped from V and 5 bases from J, the junction kept 5 bases outside the gene matches. The CDR3 loop is CATRTSGDTGELFF. As DNA, the CDR3 is TGTGCCACCAGGACTAGCGGGGATACCGGGGAGCTGTTTTTT.

V gene TRBV6-5 combines with J gene TRBJ2-5; 8 positions agree with TRBD2. This CDR3 spans 16 amino acids. The V segment lost 2 bases and the J segment 8 bases; nucleotides outside the gene matches: 13. Germline CDR1 is MNHEY and CDR2 is SVGAGI. The CDR3 DNA sequence: TGTGCCAGCAGTTACGAGCCCCGGGGGGGGAGCCCCACCCAGTACTTC. Translating gives CASSYEPRGGSPTQYF.

This chain joins TRBV7-9 and TRBJ1-6; TRBD1 agrees at 9 bases. CDR1 is SEHNR and CDR2 is FQNEAQ in the germline V gene (reference sequence). After removal of 5 bases from V and 10 bases from J, the junction contained 12 bases not matched to a gene. This CDR3 comprises 16 residues. DNA of the CDR3: TGTGCCAGCAGCCTAGGTGCCGGGACAGGGTACTCACCCCTCCACTTT. Its translation is CASSLGAGTGYSPLHF. The entire variable domain, with the rest obtained from reference TRBV7-9 and TRBJ1-6, is as follows: DTGVSQNPRHKITKRGQNVTFRCDPISEHNRLYWYRQTLGQGPEFLTYFQNEAQLEKSRLLSDRFSAERPKGSFSTLEIQRTEQGDSAMYLCASSLGAGTGYSPLHFGNGTRLTVT.

The chain carries TRBV19 and TRBJ1-2; 8 nucleotides line up with TRBD1. V shed 0 bases, J shed 11 bases, and the junction held 8 bases outside the gene matches. Germline assignment: CDR1 LNHDA and CDR2 SQIVND (reference sequence). The CDR3 runs to 14 residues. CDR3 amino acids: CASSIDRTGSVYTF. CDR3 nucleotide sequence: TGTGCCAGTAGTATAGATAGGACAGGGTCGGTTTACACCTTC.

The rearrangement uses TRBV6-1 and TRBJ2-5; 9 nucleotides agree with TRBD2. Germline CDR1 MNHNS, CDR2 SASEGT. The junction had 18 bases not matched to a gene; V was cut back by 2 bases and J by 5 bases. CDR3 length equals 19 residues. The CDR3 protein is CASSERKATLRGGIETQYF. The CDR3 DNA reads as TGTGCCAGCAGTGAAAGGAAGGCCACCTTGCGGGGGGGCATTGAGACCCAGTACTTC.

This clone appeared a single time. The chain joins TRBV19 to TRBJ1-2, with a possible D match to TRBD1 (5 bases). Germline assignment: CDR1 LNHDA and CDR2 SQIVND (reference sequence). V gave up 8 bases and J gave up 1 base, with 11 bases separating them. The CDR3 has 13 amino acids. The CDR3 loop is CASQGRGNYGYTF. The CDR3, as DNA: TGTGCCAGTCAGGGAAGAGGTAACTATGGCTACACCTTC.

The table lists this clone with a few counts. The same CDR3 also results from other DNA sequences found in this sample. The rearrangement joins TRBV9 to TRBJ2-6, with D possibly matching TRBD1 (6 bases). The CDR3 totals 15 residues. V was cut by 0 bases and J by 2 bases, with 6 bases left in between. Germline values: CDR1 SGDLS, CDR2 YYNGEE. The CDR3 coding sequence is TGTGCCAGCAGCGTAGCAGGGGCTGGGGCCAACGTCCTGACTTTC. Its translation is CASSVAGAGANVLTF.